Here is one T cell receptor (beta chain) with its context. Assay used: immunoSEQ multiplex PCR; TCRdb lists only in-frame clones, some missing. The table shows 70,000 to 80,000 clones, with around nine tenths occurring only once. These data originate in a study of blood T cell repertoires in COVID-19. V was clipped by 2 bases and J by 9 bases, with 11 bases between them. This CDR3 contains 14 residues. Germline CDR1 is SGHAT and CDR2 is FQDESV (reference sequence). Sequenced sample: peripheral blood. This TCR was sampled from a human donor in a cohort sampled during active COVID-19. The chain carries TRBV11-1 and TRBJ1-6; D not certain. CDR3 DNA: TGTGCCAGCAGCTTATTGGGTACGGGTTCACCCCTCCACTTT. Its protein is CASSLLGTGSPLHF.